A selection of T cell receptor beta chains follows, all from one sample in a study of cytomegalovirus exposure and HLA in healthy donors. Method: immunoSEQ multiplex PCR; TCRdb's copy keeps in-frame clones and lacks some. The sample includes approximately 270,000 clones, around 85% of them seen just once. Sequencing was performed on PBMCs. These receptors were obtained from a woman between 18 and 30 years old in good health and CMV-seronegative. Both conserved end residues are part of each CDR3. Fields, in order: J gene, D gene, V gene, clone size, CDR3 protein, CDR3 DNA. A D gene is named only where the DNA matches it firmly. The size field is filled for only some rows; it gives once, few, many or a size class.

>TRBJ2-7|NA|TRBV4-1|NA
CASSQIGMRTSYEQYF
TGCGCCAGCAGCCAAATCGGGATGAGGACCTCCTACGAGCAGTACTTC
>TRBJ1-2|NA|TRBV30|NA
CAWSAGEVGYTF
TGTGCCTGGAGTGCCGGGGAGGTGGGCTACACCTTC
>TRBJ1-1|NA|TRBV9|NA
CASSVLGRLINTEAFF
TGTGCCAGCAGCGTCTTAGGGAGACTGATTAACACTGAAGCTTTCTTT
>TRBJ1-1|NA|TRBV10-3|once
CAISEGGNTEAFF
TGTGCCATCAGTGAGGGAGGGAACACTGAAGCTTTCTTT
>TRBJ2-7|TRBD2|TRBV11-2|NA
CASSLSTSGTRRF
TGTGCCAGCAGCTTATCTACTAGCGGGACGCGCCGGTTC
>TRBJ1-2|TRBD1|TRBV10-3|NA
CAISMGQGNYGYTF
TGTGCCATCAGTATGGGACAGGGTAACTATGGCTACACCTTC
>TRBJ2-7|NA|TRBV10-2|NA
CASSDRTGSYEQYF
TGCGCCAGCAGTGACCGAACAGGTTCCTACGAGCAGTACTTC
>TRBJ2-1|NA|TRBV5-1|NA
CASSLPLGAVSGYNEQFF
TGCGCCAGCAGCTTGCCCCTAGGAGCGGTGTCGGGCTACAATGAGCAGTTCTTC
>TRBJ1-1|TRBD1|TRBV11-3|NA
CASSLSGQGAEAFF
TGTGCCAGCAGCTTAAGCGGACAGGGGGCTGAAGCTTTCTTT
>TRBJ2-7|NA|TRBV6-5|NA
CASSYLTPRDYEQYF
TGTGCCAGCAGTTACCTGACCCCCCGGGACTACGAGCAGTACTTC
>TRBJ1-4|NA|TRBV4-2|NA
CASSQDPARQHEKLFF
TGTGCCAGCAGCCAAGACCCGGCTAGGCAGCACGAAAAACTGTTTTTT
>TRBJ1-3|TRBD1|TRBV7-7|NA
CASSPSTQPGGTIYF
TGTGCCAGCAGCCCCTCGACGCAGCCAGGGGGCACCATATATTTT
>TRBJ1-2|TRBD1|TRBV5-1|NA
CASSLAQGARGYTF
TGCGCCAGCAGCTTGGCCCAGGGGGCCCGTGGCTACACCTTC
>TRBJ1-2|NA|TRBV6-5|NA
CASSYGGEGYGYTF
TGTGCCAGCAGTTACGGGGGGGAGGGGTATGGCTACACCTTC
>TRBJ2-3|TRBD2|TRBV6-6|NA
CASSPLAGGWTDTQYF
TGTGCCAGCAGCCCACTAGCGGGGGGGTGGACAGATACGCAGTATTTT
>TRBJ2-5|NA|TRBV5-4|once
CASSFLGRKETQYF
TGTGCCAGCAGCTTCCTGGGCCGAAAAGAGACCCAGTACTTC
>TRBJ1-1|NA|TRBV2|NA
CASGRVGTEAFF
TGTGCCAGCGGCAGGGTGGGGACTGAAGCTTTCTTT
>TRBJ1-2|TRBD1|TRBV2|NA
CASRQGASAYGYTF
TGTGCCAGCAGACAGGGGGCTAGCGCCTATGGCTACACCTTC
>TRBJ1-3|TRBD1|TRBV2|NA
CASSGGQGPGNTIYF
TGTGCCAGCAGTGGCGGACAGGGCCCTGGAAACACCATATATTTT
>TRBJ2-3|NA|TRBV7-9|once
CASSPPEGVDTQYF
TGTGCCAGCAGCCCACCGGAAGGGGTAGATACGCAGTATTTT
>TRBJ2-7|TRBD1|TRBV27|NA
CASSSTTGVWEQYF
TGTGCCAGCAGTTCGACGACAGGGGTTTGGGAGCAGTACTTC
>TRBJ1-1|TRBD1|TRBV29-1|NA
CSVRDRENTEAFF
TGCAGCGTTAGGGACAGGGAGAACACTGAAGCTTTCTTT
>TRBJ1-3|NA|TRBV2|few
CASRGGPPGRDSPGNTIYF
TGTGCTTCCCGGGGGGGGCCTCCGGGCCGCGACTCCCCTGGAAACACCATATATTTT
>TRBJ2-7|TRBD1|TRBV28|NA
CASSPGTAPSYEQYF
TGTGCCAGCAGTCCTGGGACAGCCCCCTCCTACGAGCAGTACTTC
>TRBJ2-7|TRBD2|TRBV27|NA
CASTLAGGRSYEQYF
TGTGCCAGCACACTAGCGGGAGGTCGCTCCTACGAGCAGTACTTC
>TRBJ2-3|TRBD2|TRBV11-2|NA
CASSPRVVAGRTDTQYF
TGTGCCAGCAGCCCCCGGGTGGTAGCGGGGCGCACAGATACGCAGTATTTT
>TRBJ2-1|NA|TRBV19|NA
CASSPQHRSSYNEQFF
TGTGCCAGTAGTCCCCAACACAGAAGCTCCTACAATGAGCAGTTCTTC
>TRBJ1-3|NA|TRBV30|NA
CAWRRGSGNTIYF
TGTGCCTGGAGAAGGGGCTCTGGAAACACCATATATTTT
>TRBJ2-1|NA|TRBV11-3|few
CASSSAGVYNEQFF
TGTGCCAGCAGCTCCGCAGGGGTTTACAATGAGCAGTTCTTC
>TRBJ2-7|NA|TRBV7-9|NA
CASSSPVSYEQYF
TGTGCCAGCAGCTCCCCTGTCTCCTACGAGCAGTACTTC
>TRBJ2-1|TRBD2|TRBV25-1|NA
CASSDPGGRYNEQFF
TGTGCCAGCAGTGATCCCGGCGGGAGGTACAATGAGCAGTTCTTC
>TRBJ1-1|NA|TRBV6-5|once
CASSYSITVNTEAFF
TGTGCCAGCAGTTACTCGATTACAGTGAACACTGAAGCTTTCTTT
>TRBJ2-1|NA|TRBV5-6|NA
CASTIRGSGEQFF
TGTGCCAGCACCATCAGGGGATCGGGGGAGCAGTTCTTC
>TRBJ2-3|TRBD2|TRBV5-4|NA
CASRRWGTSGRGTDTQYF
TGTGCCAGCAGACGATGGGGGACTAGCGGGAGAGGAACAGATACGCAGTATTTT
>TRBJ1-1|NA|TRBV4-1|NA
CASSQDPRQGGTEAFF
TGCGCCAGCAGCCAAGATCCCCGCCAGGGTGGGACTGAAGCTTTCTTT
>TRBJ2-5|TRBD2|TRBV9|NA
CASSVASLAGGQGGGQETQYF
TGTGCCAGCAGCGTAGCGTCCCTAGCGGGGGGGCAAGGAGGAGGACAAGAGACCCAGTACTTC
>TRBJ1-2|TRBD1|TRBV11-2|NA
CASSLRWRDRVTYGYTF
TGTGCCAGCAGCTTAAGGTGGAGGGACAGGGTAACCTATGGCTACACCTTC
>TRBJ1-2|NA|TRBV6-5|NA
CASSYSRHSFGYTF
TGTGCCAGCAGTTACTCGAGGCATTCGTTTGGCTACACCTTC
>TRBJ2-5|TRBD2|TRBV2|NA
CASSGTSGGGPQYF
TGTGCCAGCAGTGGAACTAGCGGGGGTGGGCCCCAGTACTTC
>TRBJ1-2|NA|TRBV7-6|NA
CASSLGTDVYGYTF
TGTGCCAGCAGCTTAGGGACAGATGTATATGGCTACACCTTC
>TRBJ2-7|TRBD2|TRBV19|NA
CASSGLAGVYEQYF
TGTGCCAGTAGCGGACTAGCGGGAGTCTACGAGCAGTACTTC
>TRBJ1-2|TRBD1|TRBV9|NA
CASSLDRDYGYTF
TGTGCCAGCAGCCTGGACAGGGACTATGGCTACACCTTC